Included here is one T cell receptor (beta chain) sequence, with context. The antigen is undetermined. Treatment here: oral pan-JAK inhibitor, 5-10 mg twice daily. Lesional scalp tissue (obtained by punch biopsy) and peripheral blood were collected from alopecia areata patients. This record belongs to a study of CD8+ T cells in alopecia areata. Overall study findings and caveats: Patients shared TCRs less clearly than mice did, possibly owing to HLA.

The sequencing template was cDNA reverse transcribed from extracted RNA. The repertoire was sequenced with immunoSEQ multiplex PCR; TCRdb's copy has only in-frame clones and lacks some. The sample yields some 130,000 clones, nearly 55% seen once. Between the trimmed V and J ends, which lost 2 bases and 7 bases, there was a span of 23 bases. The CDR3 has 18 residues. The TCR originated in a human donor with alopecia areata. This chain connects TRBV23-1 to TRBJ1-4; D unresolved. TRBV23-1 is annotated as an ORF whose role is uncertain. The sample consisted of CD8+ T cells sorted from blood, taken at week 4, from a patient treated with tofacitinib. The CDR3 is CASSQPLTRLSGGEKLFF. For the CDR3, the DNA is TGCGCCAGCAGTCAACCACTGACCCGACTGTCTGGTGGTGAAAAACTGTTTTTT.